These 7 T cell receptor beta chains came from one sample sequenced in a study of early T cells in non-severe SARS-CoV-2 infection. TCRdb analysed the 5' RACE reads with MiXCR anew, one entry per CDR3 protein. The sample records around 82,000 distinct CDR3 sequences, about 12% being singletons. Sequencing was performed on whole blood. The source of these receptors is an adult who was a healthcare worker with PCR-confirmed SARS-CoV-2 infection or an uninfected control (not recorded which).

This clonotype was detected a few times. The chain couples TRBV7-9 to TRBJ2-1; 14 bases are a match to TRBD2. Germline trimming cut 2 bases from V and 6 bases from J; bases unmatched to any gene: 9. The CDR3 is 18 residues long. Per germline, CDR1 SEHNR and CDR2 FQNEAQ (reference sequence). The CDR3: CASSLPPRLAGGRNEQFF. CDR3 DNA sequence: TGTGCCAGCAGCTTACCTCCCCGACTAGCGGGAGGGCGCAATGAGCAGTTCTTC.

A remark on this clonotype: At one end, the junction sequence differs from germline, possibly due to a read error. The chain is built from TRBV7-9 and TRBJ2-3; unclear D gene. The germline CDR1 and CDR2 sequences are SEHNR and FQNEAQ (reference sequence). The CDR3 is 13 residues long. In DNA, the CDR3 is TGTGTCAGCAGCTTAATCCTTATGGGTACGCAGTATTTT. Translation gives CVSSLILMGTQYF.

This sequence joins TRBV5-1 and TRBJ2-1; TRBD2 might be the D (5 bases). The germline V gene has CDR1 SGHRS and CDR2 YFSETQ. V was clipped by 0 bases and J by 9 bases, with 7 bases between them. The CDR3 contains 12 residues. CDR3 in amino acids: CASSLDGVEQFF. The CDR3 DNA follows: TGCGCCAGCAGCTTGGACGGGGTTGAGCAGTTCTTC.

Many counts were recorded for this clonotype. The chain joins TRBV7-9 to TRBJ2-1; 16 nucleotides match TRBD2. CDR1 and CDR2 (germline): SEHNR, FQNEAQ (reference sequence). V gave up 1 base and J gave up 8 bases; unmatched junction bases: 2. CDR3 length: 16 residues. The CDR3 here is CASSLVGTSGRDEQFF. CDR3 coding DNA: TGTGCCAGCAGCTTAGTGGGGACTAGCGGGAGGGATGAGCAGTTCTTC.

This clonotype was seen more than once but under ten times. V and J are TRBV28 and TRBJ2-3; 8 nucleotides align to TRBD2. This CDR3 region has 14 residues. J gave up 0 bases and V 7 bases, and 3 bases lay outside the gene matches. Germline lookup yields CDR1 MDHEN and CDR2 SYDVKM. This CDR3 reads CASIAGTSTDTQYF. DNA of the CDR3: TGTGCCAGCATAGCGGGGACTAGCACAGATACGCAGTATTTT.

The sample holds many counts of this clonotype. V is TRBV7-9 and J is TRBJ2-7, with 8 bases fitting TRBD2. J gave up 0 bases and V 1 base, and 5 bases lay outside the gene matches. The germline gives CDR1 SEHNR, CDR2 FQNEAQ (reference sequence). The CDR3 has 16 amino acids. The DNA for the CDR3 is TGTGCCAGCAGCTTAGACCTGGGACTAGACTCCTACGAGCAGTACTTC. It codes for CASSLDLGLDSYEQYF.

This clonotype has only a few counts. The V and J genes are TRBV19 and TRBJ2-5; tentatively, D is TRBD2 (6 bases). The V gene lost 7 bases and the J gene lost 3 bases, with 12 bases spanning the gap. The germline V gene has CDR1 LNHDA and CDR2 SQIVND (reference sequence). This CDR3 has 13 amino acids. This chain's CDR3 is CASTSRLEETQYF. The CDR3 DNA reads TGTGCCAGTACCAGTCGACTAGAAGAGACCCAGTACTTC. Together with reference TRBV19 and TRBJ2-5, the CDR3 gives the full variable domain: DGGITQSPKYLFRKEGQNVTLSCEQNLNHDAMYWYRQDPGQGLRLIYYSQIVNDFQKGDIAEGYSVSREKKESFPLTVTSAQKNPTAFYLCASTSRLEETQYFGPGTRLLVL.